This T cell receptor (beta chain) was retrieved from a study of shared clonotypes between healthy human individuals. Findings and limits, study-wide: Represented genetic and exposure-history diversity was restricted by having few donors.

In the case of this clone: The antigen is undetermined.

Splitting of each subset's genomic DNA was done evenly across several immunoSEQ plates. Among the unsorted PBMC samples, replicate PCRs used roughly 300 ng DNA, 25,000 to 30,000 T cell genomes. Some clones are missing from TCRdb's copy, which holds only in-frame ones; the method was immunoSEQ multiplex PCR. Of 400,000 to 600,000 clones listed, about three quarters are singletons. The germline V gene has CDR1 MDHEN and CDR2 SYDVKM. Trimming removed 7 bases from V and 0 bases from J, with 13 bases in between. This CDR3 has 16 amino acids. Approximately 100 million PBMCs per unsorted sample were used for genomic DNA.

The receptor comes from a woman aged 40 to 49 in good health. Some clones in this sample may be carry-over from other donors' samples. V usage is TRBV28 and J usage is TRBJ2-6, with unresolved D. The material sequenced was PBMCs. The CDR3 DNA reads as TGTGCCAGCAAGGGCACGTTAAGCTCTGGGGCCAACGTCCTGACTTTC. Protein: CASKGTLSSGANVLTF.